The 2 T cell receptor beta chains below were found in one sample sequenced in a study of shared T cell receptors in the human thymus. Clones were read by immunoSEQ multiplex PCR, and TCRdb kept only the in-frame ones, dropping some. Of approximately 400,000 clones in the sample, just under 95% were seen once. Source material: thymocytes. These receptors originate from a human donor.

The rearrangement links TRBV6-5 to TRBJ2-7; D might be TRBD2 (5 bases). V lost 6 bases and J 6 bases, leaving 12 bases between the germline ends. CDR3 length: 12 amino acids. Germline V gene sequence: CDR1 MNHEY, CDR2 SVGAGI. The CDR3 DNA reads TGTGCCAGCAGCAACGGGGTGTCCGAGCAGTACTTC. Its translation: CASSNGVSEQYF.

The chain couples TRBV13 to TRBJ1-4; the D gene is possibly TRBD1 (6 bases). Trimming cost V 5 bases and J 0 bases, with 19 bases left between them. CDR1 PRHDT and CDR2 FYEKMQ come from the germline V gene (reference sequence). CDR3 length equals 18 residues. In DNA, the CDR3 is TGTGCCAGCAGCCCGCGCCCCGGACAGAGCACAACTAATGAAAAACTGTTTTTT. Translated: CASSPRPGQSTTNEKLFF.